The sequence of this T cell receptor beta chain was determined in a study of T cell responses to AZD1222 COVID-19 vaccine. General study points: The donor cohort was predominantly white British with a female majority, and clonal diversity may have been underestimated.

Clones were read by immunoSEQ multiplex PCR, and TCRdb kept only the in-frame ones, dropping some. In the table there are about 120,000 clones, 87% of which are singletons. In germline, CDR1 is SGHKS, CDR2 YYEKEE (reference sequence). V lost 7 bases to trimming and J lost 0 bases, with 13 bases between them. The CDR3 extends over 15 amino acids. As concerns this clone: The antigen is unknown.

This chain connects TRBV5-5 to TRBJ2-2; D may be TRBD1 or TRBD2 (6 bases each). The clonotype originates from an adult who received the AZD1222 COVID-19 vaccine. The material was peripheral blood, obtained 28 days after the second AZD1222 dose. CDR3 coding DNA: TGTGCCAGCTCAGGGGCGGGGCCGAACACCGGGGAGCTGTTTTTT. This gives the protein CASSGAGPNTGELFF. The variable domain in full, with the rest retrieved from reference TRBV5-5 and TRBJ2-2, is DAGVTQSPTHLIKTRGQQVTLRCSPISGHKSVSWYQQVLGQGPQFIFQYYEKEERGRGNFPDRFSARQFPNYSSELNVNALLLGDSALYLCASSGAGPNTGELFFGEGSRLTVL.